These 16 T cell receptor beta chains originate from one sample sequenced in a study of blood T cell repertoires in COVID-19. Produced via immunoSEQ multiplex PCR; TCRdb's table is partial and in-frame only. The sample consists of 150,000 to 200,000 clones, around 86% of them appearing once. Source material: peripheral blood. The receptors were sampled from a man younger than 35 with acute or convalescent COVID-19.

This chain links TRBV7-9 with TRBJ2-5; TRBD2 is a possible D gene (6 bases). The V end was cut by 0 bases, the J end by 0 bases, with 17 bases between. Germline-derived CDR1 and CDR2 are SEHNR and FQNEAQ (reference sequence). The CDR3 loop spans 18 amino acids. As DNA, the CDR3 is TGTGCCAGCAGCTTAGCGCCAATGGCGGGAAGGTACCAAGAGACCCAGTACTTC. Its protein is CASSLAPMAGRYQETQYF.

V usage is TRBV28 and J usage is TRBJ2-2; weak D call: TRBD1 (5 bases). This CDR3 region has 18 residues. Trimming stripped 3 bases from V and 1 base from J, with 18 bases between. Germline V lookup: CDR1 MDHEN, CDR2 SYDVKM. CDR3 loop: CASSLSYGRGKNTGELFF. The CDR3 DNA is TGTGCCAGCAGTTTGTCATACGGTAGGGGAAAGAACACCGGGGAGCTGTTTTTT.

The CDR3 is CASSLGLGGEKLFF. CDR3 nucleotides: TGTGCCAGCAGCTTAGGGCTGGGGGGAGAAAAACTGTTTTTT. V and J are TRBV11-2 and TRBJ1-4, with a weak D call TRBD1 (5 bases). The CDR3 covers 14 residues. The germline V gene has CDR1 SGHAT and CDR2 FQNNGV. The V end was cut by 1 base, the J end by 8 bases, with 11 bases between.

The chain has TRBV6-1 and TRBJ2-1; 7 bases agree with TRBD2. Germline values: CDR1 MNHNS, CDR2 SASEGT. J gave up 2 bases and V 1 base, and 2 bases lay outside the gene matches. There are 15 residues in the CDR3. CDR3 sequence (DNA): TGTGCCAGCAGTGAAGGGCTAGCGGCCTACAATGAGCAGTTCTTC. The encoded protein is CASSEGLAAYNEQFF.

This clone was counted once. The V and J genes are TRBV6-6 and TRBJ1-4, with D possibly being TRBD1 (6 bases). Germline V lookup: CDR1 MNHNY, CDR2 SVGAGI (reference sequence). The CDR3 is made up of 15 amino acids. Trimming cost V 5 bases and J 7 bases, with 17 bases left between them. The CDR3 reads CASSPRGGGGEKLFF. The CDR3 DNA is TGTGCCAGCAGTCCCAGGGGTGGTGGTGGTGAAAAACTGTTTTTT.

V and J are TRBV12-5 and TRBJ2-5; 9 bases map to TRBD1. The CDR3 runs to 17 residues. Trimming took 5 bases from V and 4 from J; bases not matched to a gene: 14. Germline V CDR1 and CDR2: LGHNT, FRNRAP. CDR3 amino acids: CASGRGDRAGLRETQYF. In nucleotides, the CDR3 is TGTGCTAGTGGTCGGGGGGACAGGGCGGGGTTGAGAGAGACCCAGTACTTC.

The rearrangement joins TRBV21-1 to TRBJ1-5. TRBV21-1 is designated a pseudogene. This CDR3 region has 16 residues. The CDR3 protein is CASSKGGEFGHQPQHF. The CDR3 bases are TGTGCCAGCAGCAAGGGGGGGGAGTTCGGGCATCAGCCCCAGCATTTT.

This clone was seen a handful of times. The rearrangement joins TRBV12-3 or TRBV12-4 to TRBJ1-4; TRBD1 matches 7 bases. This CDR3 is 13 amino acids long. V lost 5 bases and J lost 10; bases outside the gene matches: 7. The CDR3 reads CASSVTGVGKLFF. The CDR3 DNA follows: TGTGCCAGCAGTGTAACAGGGGTGGGAAAACTGTTTTTT.

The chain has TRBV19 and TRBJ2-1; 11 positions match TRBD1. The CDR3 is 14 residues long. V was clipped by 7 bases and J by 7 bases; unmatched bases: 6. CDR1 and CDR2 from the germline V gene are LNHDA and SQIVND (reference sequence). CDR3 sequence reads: CASNPGTGGNEQFF. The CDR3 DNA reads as TGTGCCAGTAACCCCGGGACAGGGGGGAATGAGCAGTTCTTC.

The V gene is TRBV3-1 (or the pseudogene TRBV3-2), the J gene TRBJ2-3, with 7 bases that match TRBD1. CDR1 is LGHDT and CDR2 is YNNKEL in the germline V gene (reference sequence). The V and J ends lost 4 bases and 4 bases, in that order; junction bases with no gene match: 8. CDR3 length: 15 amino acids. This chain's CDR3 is CASSRTDRVPDTQYF. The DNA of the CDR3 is TGTGCCAGCAGCCGGACCGACAGGGTTCCAGATACGCAGTATTTT.

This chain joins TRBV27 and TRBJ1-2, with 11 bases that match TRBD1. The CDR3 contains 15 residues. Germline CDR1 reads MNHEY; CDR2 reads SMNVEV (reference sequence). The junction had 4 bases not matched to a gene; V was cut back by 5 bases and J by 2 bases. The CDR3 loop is CASSDRDRGNYGYTF. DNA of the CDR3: TGTGCCAGCAGTGACAGGGACAGGGGGAACTATGGCTACACCTTC.

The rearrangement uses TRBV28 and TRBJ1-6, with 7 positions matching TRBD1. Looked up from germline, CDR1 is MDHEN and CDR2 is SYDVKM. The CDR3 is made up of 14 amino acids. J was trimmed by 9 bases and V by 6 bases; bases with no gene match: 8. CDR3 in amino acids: CASRRTGRASPLHF. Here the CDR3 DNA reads TGTGCCAGCAGGAGGACAGGCCGGGCTTCACCCCTCCACTTT.

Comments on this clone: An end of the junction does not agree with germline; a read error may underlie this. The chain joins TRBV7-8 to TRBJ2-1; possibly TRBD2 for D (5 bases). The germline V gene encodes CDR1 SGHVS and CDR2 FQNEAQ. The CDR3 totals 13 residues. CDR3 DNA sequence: TGTGCCAGCAGTTTAGACGGGCGGGATGAGCAGTTCTTC. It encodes CASSLDGRDEQFF.

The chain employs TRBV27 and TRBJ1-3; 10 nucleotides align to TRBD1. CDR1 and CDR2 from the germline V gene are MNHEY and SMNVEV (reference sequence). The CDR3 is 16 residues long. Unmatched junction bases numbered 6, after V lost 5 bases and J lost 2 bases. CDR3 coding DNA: TGTGCCAGCAGTCTGACAGGGGGCCAGGCTGGAAACACCATATATTTT. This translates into CASSLTGGQAGNTIYF.

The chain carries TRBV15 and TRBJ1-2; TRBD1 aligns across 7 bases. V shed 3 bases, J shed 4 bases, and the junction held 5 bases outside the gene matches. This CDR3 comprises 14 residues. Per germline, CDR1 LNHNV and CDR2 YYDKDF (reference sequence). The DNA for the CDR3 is TGTGCCACCAGCAGTACAGGGGATTTCTATGGCTACACCTTC. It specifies CATSSTGDFYGYTF.

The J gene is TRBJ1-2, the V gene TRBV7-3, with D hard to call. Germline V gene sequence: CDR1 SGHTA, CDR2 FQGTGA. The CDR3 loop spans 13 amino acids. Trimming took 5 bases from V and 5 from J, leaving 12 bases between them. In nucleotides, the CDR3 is TGTGCCAGCAGCCGGGGAGGTCCTTATGGCTACACCTTC. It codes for CASSRGGPYGYTF.